Here is one T cell receptor beta chain with its context. The specificity of this receptor is unknown. At one boundary the junction diverges from the germline segment, which might be a read error. This sample was taken from a study of cytotoxic CD8 clonotypes in ibrutinib-treated CLL (dated by TCRdb to the early 2020s). Study-wide context: The cohort had some eleven relapsed/refractory and around 14 treatment-naive patients; some 17 were IGHV unmutated. Responses were partial in 24 patients and complete in 2; after median approximately 67 months follow-up, around 15 stayed in remission and about twelve progressed. Response samples were taken after a median of approximately a year on treatment, ranging from roughly 6 to 36 months. Samples averaged approximately 260,000 productive templates and some 96,000 productive rearrangements. Longitudinal samples were available for about 30% of the roughly 86 trial participants. Cryopreserved peripheral blood mononuclear cells were collected before treatment, at response, and at either disease progression or sustained remission. Every sample from remission and from progressive disease was obtained while the patients were still on ibrutinib.

On a MiSeq, deep resolution sequencing aimed for a depth between 1 in 1 million and 1 in 200,000 T cells, with each clonotype covered 10x on average. The immunoSEQ hsTCRB Kit was used to generate the TCR beta libraries. From the authors' description of their analysis: Data were analyzed with ImmunoSEQ Data Assistant and ImmunoSEQ Analyzer, with V, D and J genes assigned per IMGT definitions. Clonality, with values ranging from 0 to 1, was calculated as one minus the normalized Shannon entropy of productive rearrangement frequencies. Public clonotype analysis was restricted to overrepresented clonotypes comprising at least 0.05% of each patient's repertoire. Some 13 age-matched healthy donor repertoires from immuneACCESS served as clonality controls. The clones in this table, taken by TCRdb from immuneACCESS, are in-frame only. Not every clone is retained; where verified, under half of the shortfall comes from an unresolved V gene, and the cause of the rest is unknown. D and trimming were read from the DNA, whereas the V and J calls and clone size are those reported in that table. This sample is represented by approximately 11,000 clones; around 81% of them were singletons. More than 20% of the sample rests with the top ten.

Results and caveats for the whole study, not just this receptor: Clonality rose at ibrutinib response, remained stable during sustained remission, and dropped back toward baseline at progression. Public clonotypes were rare and either shrank or stayed stable during treatment, and the rise in clonality at ibrutinib response reflected expansion of private clonotypes. Sampling times were not matched between sustained-remission and progressing patients, and lymph node repertoires were not studied. At baseline, clonality was higher than in age-matched healthy donors and showed a strong correlation with circulating CD8+ T-cell counts.

The time point label for this specimen denotes: progressive disease on ibrutinib. For TCR beta library preparation, approximately 2 micrograms of genomic DNA were isolated from cryopreserved PBMCs. Longitudinal blood samples from CLL patients on ibrutinib monotherapy underwent high-throughput TCR beta sequencing. The patients were enrolled in a single-center, open-label phase 2 trial of ibrutinib monotherapy. This receptor was identified in a human donor with chronic lymphocytic leukemia. The material sequenced was PBMCs, taken at disease progression, from a patient treated with ibrutinib.

The nucleotide sequence is TGTGCTAGCAGCCTCGAAATTCGCTCCAGACACGCGGATACGCAGTATTTT. Translation gives CASSLEIRSRHADTQYF. Rearrangement joined TRBV7-7 to TRBJ2-3; no D segment can be confidently identified. From the germline V gene (reference sequence), CDR1 is SSHAT and CDR2 is FNYEAQ. Inclusive of the bounding cysteine and phenylalanine, the CDR3 is 17 residues long. The entry retains the CDR3 DNA only, 51 bases that are in frame from base 1.